This T cell receptor (beta chain) is from a study of blood T cell repertoires in COVID-19. Study-wide background: The origin of the acute and convalescent COVID-19 samples was the United States, Italy and Spain. PBMCs, B-cell-depleted T cells, or T cells were the source of the cDNA or gDNA that made up the material.

CDR3 size: 16 residues. In germline, CDR1 is MNHEY, CDR2 SVGAGI. Trimming took off 0 bases at V and 2 bases at J, with 12 bases between the two ends. Study processing details: Reference gene primer amplification gave nucleated cell count estimates. Data came from immunoSEQ multiplex PCR; TCRdb stores just in-frame clones and leaves some out. D and trimming come from the DNA, and the V and J calls and clone size come from that table. The repertoire holds approximately 140,000 clones, roughly four fifths seen once, with roughly 8% in the top ten. This receptor was taken from a human donor with acute or convalescent COVID-19. The donor label of this sample is uncertain. The V gene is TRBV6-5, the J gene TRBJ2-3; D might be TRBD2 (5 bases). Sequencing input: peripheral blood. CDR3 bases: TGTGCCAGCAGTTACTCCCTAAGAGCGGTCACAGATACGCAGTATTTT. Amino acid sequence: CASSYSLRAVTDTQYF.